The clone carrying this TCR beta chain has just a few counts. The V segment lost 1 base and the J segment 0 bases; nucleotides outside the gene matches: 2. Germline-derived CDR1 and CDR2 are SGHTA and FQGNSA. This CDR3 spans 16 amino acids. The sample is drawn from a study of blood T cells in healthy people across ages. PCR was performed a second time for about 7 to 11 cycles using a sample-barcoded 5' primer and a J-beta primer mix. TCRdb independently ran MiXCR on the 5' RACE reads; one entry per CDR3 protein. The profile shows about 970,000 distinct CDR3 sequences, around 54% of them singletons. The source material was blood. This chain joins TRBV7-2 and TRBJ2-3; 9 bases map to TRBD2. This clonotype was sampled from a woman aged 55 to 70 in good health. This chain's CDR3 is CASSLVAGVSTDTQYF. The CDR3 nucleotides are TGTGCCAGCAGCTTAGTAGCGGGAGTGAGCACAGATACGCAGTATTTT.